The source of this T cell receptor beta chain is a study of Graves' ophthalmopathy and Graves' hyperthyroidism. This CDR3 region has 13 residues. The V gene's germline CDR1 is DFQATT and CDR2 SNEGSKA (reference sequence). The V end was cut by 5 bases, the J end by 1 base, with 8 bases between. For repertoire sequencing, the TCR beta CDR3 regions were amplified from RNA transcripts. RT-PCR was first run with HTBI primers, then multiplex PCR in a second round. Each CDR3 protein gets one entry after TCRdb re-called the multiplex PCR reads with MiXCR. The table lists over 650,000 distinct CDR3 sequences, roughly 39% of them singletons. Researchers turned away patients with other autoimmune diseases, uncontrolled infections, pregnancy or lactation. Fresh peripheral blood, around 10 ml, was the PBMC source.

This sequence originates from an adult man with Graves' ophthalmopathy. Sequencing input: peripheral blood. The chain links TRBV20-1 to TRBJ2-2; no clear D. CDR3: CSARHRNTGELFF. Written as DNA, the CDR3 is TGCAGTGCTCGGCACCGGAACACCGGGGAGCTGTTTTTT.